A single sample is the source of the 16 T cell receptor beta chains below, sequenced in a study of OX40 agonist ivuxolimab in advanced cancers. Repertoires were generated with immunoSEQ multiplex PCR, while TCRdb's copy carries only in-frame clones and drops some. The sample shows about 29,000 clones, approximately 86% of them seen only once. The source was CD4+ or CD8+ T cells sorted from blood, collected in a trial of the OX40 agonist ivuxolimab. The receptors shown here come from an adult with an advanced solid tumor such as melanoma, head and neck, liver or kidney cancer.

The CDR3 here is CASSYLPPGSYNEQFF. The DNA of the CDR3 is TGTGCCAGCAGTTACCTCCCCCCGGGTTCCTACAATGAGCAGTTCTTC. The V gene is TRBV6-5, the J gene TRBJ2-1; D not certain. V lost 2 bases, J lost 1 base, and 12 bases lay in between. CDR3 size: 16 residues. Germline V gene sequence: CDR1 MNHEY, CDR2 SVGAGI.

This chain uses TRBV4-3 with TRBJ2-1; a possible D gene is TRBD2 (6 bases). Trimming cost V 0 bases and J 8 bases, with 20 bases left between them. The CDR3 covers 17 residues. Germline CDR1 reads LGHNA; CDR2 reads YSLEER. Written as DNA, the CDR3 is TGCGCCAGCAGCCAAGATAGGAGGAGGGGACCAGAGGATGAGCAGTTCTTC. This sequence encodes CASSQDRRRGPEDEQFF.

The J gene is TRBJ1-2, the V gene TRBV28; D may be TRBD1 (6 bases). The CDR3 has 13 amino acids. Germline CDR1 is MDHEN and CDR2 is SYDVKM. The V end lost 10 bases, the J end lost 2 bases, and 14 bases lay between the germline ends. The CDR3, as DNA: TGTGCCACCACCGACACAGGGAACTATGGCTACACCTTC. The encoded protein is CATTDTGNYGYTF.

This clone was picked up a small number of times. The rearrangement joins TRBV7-9 to TRBJ1-2, with D possibly TRBD1 on 5 matching bases. The germline V gene encodes CDR1 SEHNR and CDR2 FQNEAQ (reference sequence). The CDR3 runs to 13 residues. Trimming shortened V by 3 bases and J by 6 bases, and 11 bases separated the two germline ends. The CDR3 region has the DNA TGTGCCAGCAGCTTCGTCGGGGGTCATGGCTACACCTTC. It translates to CASSFVGGHGYTF.

The chain couples TRBV29-1 to TRBJ1-2; no clear D gene. The CDR3 runs 11 residues. Germline-derived CDR1 and CDR2 are SQVTM and ANQGSEA. V lost 7 bases to trimming and J lost 8 bases, with 14 bases between them. The CDR3 sequence is CSGSHPRGYTF. CDR3 DNA: TGCAGCGGGTCGCACCCCAGGGGCTACACCTTC.

This chain connects TRBV5-1 to TRBJ2-7; 10 bases agree with TRBD1. Germline values: CDR1 SGHRS, CDR2 YFSETQ. This CDR3 spans 17 amino acids. V was pared by 2 bases and J by 5 bases, with 13 bases of the junction left unmatched. The CDR3 loop reads CASSFWTGGKSNDEQYF. The CDR3 bases are TGCGCCAGCAGCTTTTGGACAGGGGGTAAGAGTAACGACGAGCAGTACTTC.

The V call is TRBV4-1, the J call TRBJ1-2; TRBD1 might be the D (5 bases). V was cut by 2 bases and J by 8 bases, with 21 bases left in between. From germline, CDR1 is MGHRA and CDR2 YSYEKL. The CDR3 is made up of 16 amino acids. CDR3 sequence: CASSQSLAGTEEGYTF. The CDR3 DNA reads TGCGCCAGCAGCCAATCGCTGGCGGGGACGGAGGAGGGCTACACCTTC.

J is TRBJ1-2 and V is TRBV4-3; a possible D gene is TRBD1 (6 bases). The CDR3 is 13 residues long. Germline V gene data show CDR1 as LGHNA and CDR2 as YSLEER. Between the trimmed V and J ends, which lost 1 base and 13 bases, there was a span of 16 bases. Here the CDR3 DNA reads TGCGCCAGCAGCCAAGGGCGGGGGGGGCTGAGCACCTTC. Translation gives CASSQGRGGLSTF.

In DNA form, the CDR3 reads TGTGCCAGCAGCCAGGACTTCACAGATACGCAGTATTTT. Its protein is CASSQDFTDTQYF. This chain uses TRBV5-6 with TRBJ2-3; tentative D call: TRBD2 (5 bases). The V gene's germline CDR1 is SGHDT and CDR2 YYEEEE. Deletions cut 4 bases from V and 2 bases from J, with 8 bases between. The CDR3 extends over 13 amino acids.

The chain carries TRBV5-6 and TRBJ1-1, with TRBD1 matching over 9 bases. J lost 5 bases, V lost 5 bases, and 4 bases had no gene match. Germline V gene sequence: CDR1 SGHDT, CDR2 YYEEEE. The CDR3 is 13 residues long. Here the CDR3 DNA reads TGTGCCAGCAGTAGGACAGGGGTAACTGAAGCTTTCTTT. Its protein product is CASSRTGVTEAFF.

By share, this clone ranks as medium-sized. This chain uses TRBV2 with TRBJ1-5; tentative D call: TRBD1 (5 bases). The germline V and J ends were trimmed by 3 bases and 1 base, with 10 bases remaining between them. The germline CDR1 and CDR2 sequences are SNHLY and FYNNEI. The CDR3 extends over 15 amino acids. The CDR3 spells CASSEWGGSNQPQHF. CDR3 DNA sequence: TGTGCCAGCAGTGAGTGGGGGGGAAGCAATCAGCCCCAGCATTTT.

The rearrangement links TRBV4-2 to TRBJ1-2, with D perhaps matching TRBD1 (5 bases). The CDR3 totals 15 residues. Germline V gene data show CDR1 as LGHNA and CDR2 as YNFKEQ. V was pared by 2 bases and J by 7 bases, with 17 bases between. In DNA form, the CDR3 reads TGTGCCAGCAGCCAATATCTGGTGGGGCCCCCTGGCTACACCTTC. Translating it yields CASSQYLVGPPGYTF.

The gene calls are TRBV7-9 and TRBJ2-4; 7 bases are shared with TRBD1. Germline CDR1 is SEHNR and CDR2 is FQNEAQ (reference sequence). The CDR3 contains 14 residues. The trim removed 1 base at V and 5 bases at J, leaving 2 bases unmatched. This CDR3 reads CASSLGQGENIQYF. The CDR3 coding sequence is TGTGCCAGCAGCTTAGGACAGGGCGAAAACATTCAGTACTTC.

The J gene is TRBJ2-3, the V gene TRBV6-6, with D unclear. V gave up 6 bases and J gave up 0 bases, with 16 bases separating them. CDR1 and CDR2 from the germline V gene are MNHNY and SVGAGI (reference sequence). The CDR3 has 16 residues. The CDR3 sequence: CASSAEFKPSTDTQYF. The CDR3 region has the DNA TGTGCCAGCAGCGCGGAGTTTAAACCGAGCACAGATACGCAGTATTTT.

CDR3 DNA: TGTGCCAGCAGTGAGTCAGGTTACCTAGCCAAAAACATTCAGTACTTC. It encodes CASSESGYLAKNIQYF. The chain is built from TRBV25-1 and TRBJ2-4; D ambiguous. The CDR3 is 16 residues long. The germline V gene encodes CDR1 MGHDK and CDR2 SYGVNS. With 3 bases removed from V and 0 bases from J, the gap between germline ends came to 12 bases.

In regard to this clone: The junction and the germline gene differ at one end; a read error may be behind it. This chain uses TRBV6-1 with TRBJ2-7; TRBD2 agrees at 8 bases. The germline CDR1 and CDR2 sequences are MNHNS and SASEGT. The CDR3 has 15 amino acids. CDR3 in amino acids: CASREGSGISYEQYF. For the CDR3, the DNA is TGTGCCAGCAGGGAAGGTAGCGGGATCTCCTACGAGCAGTACTTC.